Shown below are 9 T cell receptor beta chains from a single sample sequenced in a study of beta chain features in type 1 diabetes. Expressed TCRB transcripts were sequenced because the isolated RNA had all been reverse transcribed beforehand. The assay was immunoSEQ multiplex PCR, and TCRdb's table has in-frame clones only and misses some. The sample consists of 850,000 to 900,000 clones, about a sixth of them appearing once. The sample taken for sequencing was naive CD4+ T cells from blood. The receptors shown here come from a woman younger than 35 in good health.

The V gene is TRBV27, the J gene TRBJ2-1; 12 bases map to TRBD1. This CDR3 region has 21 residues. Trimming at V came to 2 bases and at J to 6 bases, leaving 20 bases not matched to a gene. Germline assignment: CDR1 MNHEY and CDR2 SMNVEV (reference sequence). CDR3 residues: CASSLAPGQGARGAYSNEQFF. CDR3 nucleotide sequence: TGTGCCAGCAGTTTAGCCCCGGGACAGGGGGCGCGGGGCGCTTACTCCAATGAGCAGTTCTTC.

The CDR3 coding sequence is TGTGCCAGCAGCTTCGGGACAGAGAACACTGAAGCTTTCTTT. It is translated as CASSFGTENTEAFF. The chain carries TRBV4-2 and TRBJ1-1; 7 bases are shared with TRBD1. The V gene end was trimmed by 5 bases and the J gene end by 1 base; junction bases not matched to a gene: 4. Germline V gives CDR1 LGHNA, CDR2 YNFKEQ. The CDR3 sequence is 14 residues long.

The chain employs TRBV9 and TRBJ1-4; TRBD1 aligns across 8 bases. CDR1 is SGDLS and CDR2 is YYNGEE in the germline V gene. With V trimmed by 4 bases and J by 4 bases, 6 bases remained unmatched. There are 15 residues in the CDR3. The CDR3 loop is CASSPSGQVNEKLFF. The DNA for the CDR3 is TGTGCCAGCAGCCCCTCGGGACAGGTTAATGAAAAACTGTTTTTT. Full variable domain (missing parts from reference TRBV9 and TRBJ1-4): DSGVTQTPKHLITATGQRVTLRCSPRSGDLSVYWYQQSLDQGLQFLIQYYNGEERAKGNILERFSAQQFPDLHSELNLSSLELGDSALYFCASSPSGQVNEKLFFGSGTQLSVL.

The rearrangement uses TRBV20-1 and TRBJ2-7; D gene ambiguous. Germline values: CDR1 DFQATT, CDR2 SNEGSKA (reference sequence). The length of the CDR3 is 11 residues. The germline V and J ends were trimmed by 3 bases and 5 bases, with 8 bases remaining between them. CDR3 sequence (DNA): TGCAGTGCTAGCGGTATGGACGAGCAGTACTTC. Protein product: CSASGMDEQYF.

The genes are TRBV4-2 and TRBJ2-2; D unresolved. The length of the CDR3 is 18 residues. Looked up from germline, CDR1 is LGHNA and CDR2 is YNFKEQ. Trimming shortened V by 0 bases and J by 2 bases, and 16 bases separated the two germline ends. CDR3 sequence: CASSQDSIMAGNTGELFF. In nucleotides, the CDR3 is TGTGCCAGCAGCCAAGATTCCATTATGGCTGGCAACACCGGGGAGCTGTTTTTT.

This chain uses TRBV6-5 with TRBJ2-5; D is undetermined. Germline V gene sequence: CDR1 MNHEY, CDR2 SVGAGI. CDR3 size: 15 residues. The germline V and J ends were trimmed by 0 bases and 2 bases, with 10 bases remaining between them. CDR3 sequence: CASSYSIRIQETQYF. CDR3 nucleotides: TGTGCCAGCAGTTACTCAATTCGGATACAAGAGACCCAGTACTTC.

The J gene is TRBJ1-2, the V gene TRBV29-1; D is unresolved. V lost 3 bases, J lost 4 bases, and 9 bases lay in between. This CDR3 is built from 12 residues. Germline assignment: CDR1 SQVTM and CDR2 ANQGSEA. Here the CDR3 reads CSVDDTFYGYTF. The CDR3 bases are TGCAGCGTTGATGACACATTCTATGGCTACACCTTC.

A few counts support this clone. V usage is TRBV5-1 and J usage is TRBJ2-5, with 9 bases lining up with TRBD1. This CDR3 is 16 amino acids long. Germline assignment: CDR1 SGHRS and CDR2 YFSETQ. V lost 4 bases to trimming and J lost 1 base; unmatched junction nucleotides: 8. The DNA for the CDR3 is TGCGCCAGCAGCCCGCGGACAGGGGTCCTCCAAGAGACCCAGTACTTC. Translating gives CASSPRTGVLQETQYF.

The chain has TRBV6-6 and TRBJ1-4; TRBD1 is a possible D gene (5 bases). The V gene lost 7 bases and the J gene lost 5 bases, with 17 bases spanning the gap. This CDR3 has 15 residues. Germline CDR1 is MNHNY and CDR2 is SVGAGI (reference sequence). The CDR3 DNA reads TGTGCCAGCAACAAAGGACACACCTCGAATGAAAAACTGTTTTTT. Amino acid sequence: CASNKGHTSNEKLFF.